This T cell receptor (beta chain) was observed in a study of T cells in localized non-small cell lung cancer. Sample share makes this clone large. What it binds is unknown. Data came from immunoSEQ multiplex PCR; TCRdb stores just in-frame clones and leaves some out. The table has about 2,600 clones, 25% to 30% seen once. General study results and limits: Heterogeneity within the tumor remains possible, as just one region underwent sequencing.

Germline V gene sequence: CDR1 SQVTM, CDR2 ANQGSEA. CDR3 length: 13 residues. Trimming removed 4 bases from V and 5 bases from J; junction bases left unmatched: 3. The chain recombines TRBV29-1 with TRBJ1-1; 11 nucleotides agree with TRBD1. This clonotype was sampled from a male donor at least 60 years old with stage II squamous cell lung carcinoma. The sample was lung tumor tissue, taken before any cancer treatment. CDR3 coding DNA: TGCAGCGTTGTTAGGGACAGGGGGACTGAAGCTTTCTTT. Translated, it gives CSVVRDRGTEAFF. The complete variable domain, with remaining parts taken from reference TRBV29-1 and TRBJ1-1, reads SAVISQKPSRDICQRGTSLTIQCQVDSQVTMMFWYRQQPGQSLTLIATANQGSEATYESGFVIDKFPISRPNLTFSTLTVSNMSPEDSSIYLCSVVRDRGTEAFFGQGTRLTVV.